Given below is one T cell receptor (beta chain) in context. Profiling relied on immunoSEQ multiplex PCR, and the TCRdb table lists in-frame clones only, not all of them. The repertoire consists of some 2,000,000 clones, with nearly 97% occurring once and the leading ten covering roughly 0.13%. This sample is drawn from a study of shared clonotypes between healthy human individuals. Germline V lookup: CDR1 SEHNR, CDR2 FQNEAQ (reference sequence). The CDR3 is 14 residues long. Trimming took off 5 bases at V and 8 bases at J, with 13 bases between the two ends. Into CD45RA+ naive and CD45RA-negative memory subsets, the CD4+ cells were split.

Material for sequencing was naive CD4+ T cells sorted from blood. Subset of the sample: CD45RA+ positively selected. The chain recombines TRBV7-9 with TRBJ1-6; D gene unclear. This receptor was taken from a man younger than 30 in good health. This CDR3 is CASSLIAIYSPLHF. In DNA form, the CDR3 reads TGTGCCAGCAGCCTTATAGCAATTTATTCACCCCTCCACTTT.